The T cell receptor beta chain under discussion was sequenced for a study of T cells in Graves' hyperthyroidism and ophthalmopathy. This clonotype was counted only a few times. Trimming left V 1 base short and J 2 bases short, with 12 bases between. The CDR3 is 15 residues long. Germline CDR1 and CDR2: LGHDT and YNNKEL (reference sequence). Template material for amplifying TCR beta CDR3 regions consisted of RNA transcripts. HTBI primers were employed in a first-round RT-PCR of the TCR CDR3. In TCRdb, the multiplex PCR reads were re-called with MiXCR into one record per CDR3 protein. The table has 300,000 to 450,000 distinct CDR3 sequences, around 13% seen once.

What was sequenced was blood. The receptor's source is a woman aged 60-75 years with Graves' hyperthyroidism. The chain employs TRBV3-1 and TRBJ2-7, with D hard to call. The CDR3 spells CASSQVLHSAYEQYF. CDR3 DNA sequence: TGTGCCAGCAGCCAAGTGTTGCACAGCGCCTACGAGCAGTACTTC.